This TCR beta chain is drawn from a study of cytomegalovirus exposure and HLA in healthy donors. This clone occurred a few times. The germline V gene encodes CDR1 SEHNR and CDR2 FQNEAQ (reference sequence). Trimming cost V 2 bases and J 4 bases, with 14 bases left between them. The CDR3 totals 15 residues. This PCR relied on a set of 60 Vbeta primers and 13 Jbeta primers. The protocol was immunoSEQ multiplex PCR, while the TCRdb copy is restricted to in-frame clones and leaves out a portion. The table shows some 190,000 clones, with 75% to 90% occurring only once. V and J are TRBV7-9 and TRBJ1-1; D call uncertain. The sequencing input was PBMCs. This TCR came from a girl aged 5 to 17 in good health and CMV-seropositive. CDR3 region: CASSLSQAYGTEAFF. As DNA, the CDR3 is TGTGCCAGCAGCTTAAGCCAGGCTTATGGCACTGAAGCTTTCTTT.